This entry is about one T cell receptor beta chain. The data were taken from a study of blood T cells in healthy people across ages. Germline values: CDR1 SGHRS, CDR2 YFSETQ. V was trimmed by 6 bases and J by 5 bases, leaving 11 bases between them. There are 13 residues in the CDR3. Primed by a sample-barcoded 5' primer and a J-beta primer mix, a second PCR proceeded for 7 to 11 cycles. No fewer than 2.5 million CDR3-containing paired-end reads came from each sample. TCRdb processed the 5' RACE reads anew with MiXCR; each CDR3 protein has one entry. The table includes some 750,000 distinct CDR3 sequences, 20% to 25% detected once.

The sequence derives from an older man in good health. V usage is TRBV5-1 and J usage is TRBJ2-2; D may be TRBD2 (6 bases). Sequences were obtained from blood. CDR3 coding DNA: TGCGCCAGCAATGTAGCGGAGACCGGGGAGCTGTTTTTT. Amino acid sequence: CASNVAETGELFF.